These T cell receptor beta chains were read from a single sample in a study of T-cell memory formation after mild COVID-19. TCRdb reprocessed the 5' RACE reads with MiXCR, giving one entry per CDR3 protein. Seen here are fewer than 500,000 distinct CDR3 sequences, approximately 25% observed once, and the top ten hold roughly an eighth. The sample consisted of PBMCs or a T cell subset sorted from them (not recorded which). The source of these receptors is an adult woman who had mild COVID-19 (a few samples of this study predate the infection). Cell type and time point are not known. The CDR3 runs from the conserved cysteine through the conserved F or W. Fields, in order: J gene, D gene, clone size, V gene, CDR3 length, CDR3 DNA, CDR3 protein. A D gene is named only where the DNA matches it firmly. Expanded clones are given a class, and other clones once, few, many or no size at all.

j_call: TRBJ2-3
d_call: .
clone_size: .
v_call: TRBV19
cdr3_length: 16
cdr3_nt: TGTGCCAGTAGTACTTCTAACGGGGCTAGCACAGATACGCAGTATTTT
cdr3_aa: CASSTSNGASTDTQYF

j_call: TRBJ1-1
d_call: .
clone_size: few
v_call: TRBV5-1
cdr3_length: 14
cdr3_nt: TGCGCCAGCAGCTTGGTATTAGGGGACACTGAAGCTTTCTTT
cdr3_aa: CASSLVLGDTEAFF

j_call: TRBJ2-7
d_call: .
clone_size: few
v_call: TRBV5-1
cdr3_length: 15
cdr3_nt: TGCGCCAGCAGCTCCATACTAGGGGGGCCCTACGAGCAGTACTTC
cdr3_aa: CASSSILGGPYEQYF

j_call: TRBJ2-4
d_call: TRBD1
clone_size: .
v_call: TRBV5-1
cdr3_length: 14
cdr3_nt: TGCGCCAGCAGCTTGGAGGCAGGGGGTATCATTCAGTACTTC
cdr3_aa: CASSLEAGGIIQYF

j_call: TRBJ2-1
d_call: TRBD2
clone_size: .
v_call: TRBV7-6
cdr3_length: 16
cdr3_nt: TGTGCCAGCAGCTCCCTTAGCGGGATCTCCTACAATGAGCAGTTCTTC
cdr3_aa: CASSSLSGISYNEQFF

j_call: TRBJ2-3
d_call: .
clone_size: few
v_call: TRBV5-1
cdr3_length: 14
cdr3_nt: TGCGCCAGCAGCGCCGGACGGTTGGAAGATACGCAGTATTTT
cdr3_aa: CASSAGRLEDTQYF

j_call: TRBJ2-1
d_call: TRBD2
clone_size: .
v_call: TRBV27
cdr3_length: 16
cdr3_nt: TGTGCCAGCGGCCTTGCGGGGGTCAGCTCCTACAATGAGCAGTTCTTC
cdr3_aa: CASGLAGVSSYNEQFF

j_call: TRBJ1-1
d_call: .
clone_size: .
v_call: TRBV7-8
cdr3_length: 16
cdr3_nt: TGTGCCAGCAGCTTAGCGCACCTCCGTTTGAACACTGAAGCTTTCTTT
cdr3_aa: CASSLAHLRLNTEAFF

j_call: TRBJ1-1
d_call: .
clone_size: few
v_call: TRBV7-8
cdr3_length: 15
cdr3_nt: TGTGCCAGCAGCTTAAGTGTCACTCAAAACACTGAAGCTTTCTTT
cdr3_aa: CASSLSVTQNTEAFF

j_call: TRBJ2-7
d_call: .
clone_size: few
v_call: TRBV5-4
cdr3_length: 14
cdr3_nt: TGTGCCAGCAGCCGGACGGCGTCAATCTACGAGCAGTACTTC
cdr3_aa: CASSRTASIYEQYF

j_call: TRBJ1-1
d_call: .
clone_size: .
v_call: TRBV5-1
cdr3_length: 12
cdr3_nt: TGCGCCAGCAGCAATACCGGGGCTGAAGCTTTCTTT
cdr3_aa: CASSNTGAEAFF

j_call: TRBJ1-5
d_call: .
clone_size: .
v_call: TRBV12-3/TRBV12-4
cdr3_length: 13
cdr3_nt: TGTGCCAGCAGTTTAGCCACCAATCAGCCCCAGCATTTT
cdr3_aa: CASSLATNQPQHF

j_call: TRBJ2-7
d_call: .
clone_size: .
v_call: TRBV19
cdr3_length: 14
cdr3_nt: TGTGCCAGTAGTATACAGGGGAGCTCCTACGAGCAGTACTTC
cdr3_aa: CASSIQGSSYEQYF

j_call: TRBJ2-7
d_call: TRBD1
clone_size: .
v_call: TRBV19
cdr3_length: 14
cdr3_nt: TGTGCCTCATCCGTTGGACAGGTTTCCTACGAGCAGTACTTC
cdr3_aa: CASSVGQVSYEQYF

j_call: TRBJ1-2
d_call: .
clone_size: .
v_call: TRBV3-1
cdr3_length: 15
cdr3_nt: TGTGCCAGCAGCCAAGAGTTGGCATCTTTGTATGGCTACACCTTC
cdr3_aa: CASSQELASLYGYTF

j_call: TRBJ1-6
d_call: .
clone_size: few
v_call: TRBV19
cdr3_length: 11
cdr3_nt: TGTGCCAGTAGTATGAATTCACCCCTCCACTTT
cdr3_aa: CASSMNSPLHF

j_call: TRBJ2-5
d_call: .
clone_size: few
v_call: TRBV15
cdr3_length: 14
cdr3_nt: TGTGCCACCAGCAGAGATAAAGGTGTCGCGACCCAGTACTTC
cdr3_aa: CATSRDKGVATQYF

j_call: TRBJ1-4
d_call: .
clone_size: .
v_call: TRBV12-3/TRBV12-4
cdr3_length: 12
cdr3_nt: TGTGCCAGCAGTTTAGGGTTCGAAAAACTGTTTTTT
cdr3_aa: CASSLGFEKLFF

j_call: TRBJ1-3
d_call: .
clone_size: .
v_call: TRBV24-1
cdr3_length: 13
cdr3_nt: TGTGCCACCAGTGATTCGGGGGGAAACACCATATATTTT
cdr3_aa: CATSDSGGNTIYF

j_call: TRBJ1-1
d_call: .
clone_size: few
v_call: TRBV11-1
cdr3_length: 14
cdr3_nt: TGTGCCAGCAGCTTACGCCGGGGAAGCACTGAAGCTTTCTTT
cdr3_aa: CASSLRRGSTEAFF

j_call: TRBJ2-1
d_call: .
clone_size: few
v_call: TRBV5-1
cdr3_length: 16
cdr3_nt: TGCGCCAGCAGCTTGCCTACCTACGTTGGAGACAATGAGCAGTTCTTC
cdr3_aa: CASSLPTYVGDNEQFF

j_call: TRBJ2-1
d_call: TRBD1
clone_size: few
v_call: TRBV5-4
cdr3_length: 16
cdr3_nt: TGTGCCAGCAGCATACAGGGGTGGTCCGGTGCCGCGAGCCAGTTCTTC
cdr3_aa: CASSIQGWSGAASQFF

j_call: TRBJ2-5
d_call: .
clone_size: few
v_call: TRBV29-1
cdr3_length: 13
cdr3_nt: TGCAGCGTTGTTCTCGGACTCCGAGAGACCCAGTACTTC
cdr3_aa: CSVVLGLRETQYF

j_call: TRBJ2-5
d_call: TRBD2
clone_size: .
v_call: TRBV5-1
cdr3_length: 17
cdr3_nt: TGCGCCAGCAGCTTACGTACTAGCGGGAGTCTACGGGAGACCCAGTACTTC
cdr3_aa: CASSLRTSGSLRETQYF

j_call: TRBJ2-3
d_call: TRBD2
clone_size: .
v_call: TRBV20-1
cdr3_length: 16
cdr3_nt: TGCAGTGCTAGAGACAGACTAGCTCTGAGCACAGATACGCAGTATTTT
cdr3_aa: CSARDRLALSTDTQYF

j_call: TRBJ2-6
d_call: .
clone_size: .
v_call: TRBV7-9
cdr3_length: 17
cdr3_nt: TGTGCCAGCAGCCTTGAGCAGTTAAACTCTGGGGCCAACGTCCTGACTTTC
cdr3_aa: CASSLEQLNSGANVLTF

j_call: TRBJ2-7
d_call: .
clone_size: .
v_call: TRBV3-1
cdr3_length: 13
cdr3_nt: TGTGCCAGCACATCAGCGGCCACCTACGAGCAGTACTTC
cdr3_aa: CASTSAATYEQYF

j_call: TRBJ2-1
d_call: TRBD1
clone_size: .
v_call: TRBV7-2
cdr3_length: 15
cdr3_nt: TGTGCCAGCAGCTTAGCGCAGGGGGCATGGAATGAGCAGTTCTTC
cdr3_aa: CASSLAQGAWNEQFF

j_call: TRBJ1-5
d_call: .
clone_size: .
v_call: TRBV5-1
cdr3_length: 13
cdr3_nt: TGCGCCAGCAGCTTGAACGAGAATCAGCCCCAGCATTTT
cdr3_aa: CASSLNENQPQHF

j_call: TRBJ1-1
d_call: .
clone_size: .
v_call: TRBV6-6
cdr3_length: 12
cdr3_nt: TGTGCCAGCAGTTATAGGTCTGGTGAAGCTTTCTTT
cdr3_aa: CASSYRSGEAFF

j_call: TRBJ1-1
d_call: .
clone_size: few
v_call: TRBV5-6
cdr3_length: 13
cdr3_nt: TGTGCCAGCAGCTTGGTTTTTGAGGGGGAAGCTTTCTTT
cdr3_aa: CASSLVFEGEAFF

j_call: TRBJ2-1
d_call: TRBD2
clone_size: .
v_call: TRBV7-9
cdr3_length: 14
cdr3_nt: TGTGCCAGCAGCGGGTTTGGGCGGGGGAATGAGCAGTTCTTC
cdr3_aa: CASSGFGRGNEQFF

j_call: TRBJ1-1
d_call: .
clone_size: .
v_call: TRBV20-1
cdr3_length: 14
cdr3_nt: TGCAGTGCTAGACCGGGACGGATGAACACTGAAGCTTTCTTT
cdr3_aa: CSARPGRMNTEAFF

j_call: TRBJ2-3
d_call: TRBD1
clone_size: .
v_call: TRBV7-9
cdr3_length: 18
cdr3_nt: TGTGCCAGCAGCTCCTCTTATGCAGGGACAGGGACCACAGATACGCAGTATTTT
cdr3_aa: CASSSSYAGTGTTDTQYF

j_call: TRBJ2-3
d_call: .
clone_size: .
v_call: TRBV4-3
cdr3_length: 16
cdr3_nt: TGCGCCAGCAGCCCCCGGGACATGTCTAGCACAGATACGCAGTATTTT
cdr3_aa: CASSPRDMSSTDTQYF

j_call: TRBJ2-1
d_call: .
clone_size: .
v_call: TRBV30
cdr3_length: 11
cdr3_nt: TGTGCCTGGAGTGCCTGGCGGGAGCAGTTCTTC
cdr3_aa: CAWSAWREQFF

j_call: TRBJ2-7
d_call: .
clone_size: .
v_call: TRBV4-2
cdr3_length: 14
cdr3_nt: TGTGCCAGCAGCCAAGATTCCGGATCGATGATGCAGTACTTC
cdr3_aa: CASSQDSGSMMQYF

j_call: TRBJ2-1
d_call: .
clone_size: .
v_call: TRBV6-4
cdr3_length: 14
cdr3_nt: TGTGCCAGCAGTGCCCCGCGGGGACGGGATGAGCAGTTCTTC
cdr3_aa: CASSAPRGRDEQFF

j_call: TRBJ1-6
d_call: TRBD1
clone_size: .
v_call: TRBV7-9
cdr3_length: 19
cdr3_nt: TGTGCCAGCAGCTCACCTCCCGGGACAGGGGGAGCATTAAGTGCACCCCTCCACTTT
cdr3_aa: CASSSPPGTGGALSAPLHF

j_call: TRBJ1-1
d_call: .
clone_size: few
v_call: TRBV7-9
cdr3_length: 15
cdr3_nt: TGTGCCAGCAGCTCGCGGACAGAGGAGAACACTGAAGCTTTCTTT
cdr3_aa: CASSSRTEENTEAFF

j_call: TRBJ2-2
d_call: .
clone_size: few
v_call: TRBV4-2
cdr3_length: 14
cdr3_nt: TGTGCCAGCATGACTAGTCTCAGCACCGGGGAGCTGTTTTTT
cdr3_aa: CASMTSLSTGELFF

j_call: TRBJ2-3
d_call: .
clone_size: few
v_call: TRBV5-1
cdr3_length: 13
cdr3_nt: TGCGCCAGCAGCTTGGGGGACATAAATACGCAGTATTTT
cdr3_aa: CASSLGDINTQYF

j_call: TRBJ2-3
d_call: TRBD1
clone_size: many
v_call: TRBV5-1
cdr3_length: 15
cdr3_nt: TGCGCCAGCAGCTCCGGGACAGGGGGTTCAGATACGCAGTATTTT
cdr3_aa: CASSSGTGGSDTQYF

j_call: TRBJ2-1
d_call: TRBD2
clone_size: .
v_call: TRBV6-6
cdr3_length: 15
cdr3_nt: TGTGCCAGCAGCCGGCTGACGGGGGGAGGAAATGAGCAGTTCTTC
cdr3_aa: CASSRLTGGGNEQFF

j_call: TRBJ1-2
d_call: TRBD1
clone_size: .
v_call: TRBV2
cdr3_length: 14
cdr3_nt: TGTGCCAGAACTCTTGGACAGGCGGACTATGGCTACACCTTC
cdr3_aa: CARTLGQADYGYTF

j_call: TRBJ1-5
d_call: .
clone_size: .
v_call: TRBV20-1
cdr3_length: 11
cdr3_nt: TGCAGTGCTAATTTCGCAGATATACAGCATTTT
cdr3_aa: CSANFADIQHF

j_call: TRBJ2-5
d_call: TRBD1
clone_size: .
v_call: TRBV6-6
cdr3_length: 15
cdr3_nt: TGTGCCAGCAGTTTGACAGGGGGCGCGGGAGAGACCCAGTACTTC
cdr3_aa: CASSLTGGAGETQYF

j_call: TRBJ2-3
d_call: TRBD2
clone_size: once
v_call: TRBV24-1
cdr3_length: 15
cdr3_nt: TGTGCCACCAGCGGACTAGCGGGATACACAGATACGCAGTATTTT
cdr3_aa: CATSGLAGYTDTQYF

j_call: TRBJ1-5
d_call: TRBD1
clone_size: .
v_call: TRBV24-1
cdr3_length: 17
cdr3_nt: TGTGCCACCAGTGAAGGGGACAGGAGACCAAGCAATCAGCCCCAGCATTTT
cdr3_aa: CATSEGDRRPSNQPQHF

j_call: TRBJ2-1
d_call: .
clone_size: .
v_call: TRBV4-3
cdr3_length: 14
cdr3_nt: TGCGCCAACCTCGGACCGACGAAAGTGGATGAGCAGTTCTTC
cdr3_aa: CANLGPTKVDEQFF

j_call: TRBJ2-2
d_call: .
clone_size: few
v_call: TRBV5-4
cdr3_length: 15
cdr3_nt: TGTGCCAGCAGCTTGAAAAGCGCGAACACCGGGGAGCTGTTTTTT
cdr3_aa: CASSLKSANTGELFF

j_call: TRBJ1-2
d_call: TRBD1
clone_size: .
v_call: TRBV29-1
cdr3_length: 21
cdr3_nt: TGCAGCGCCGACATCCCGGGACAGGGCATTCTGTTCGGACCCACCTCATGGGGCTACACCTTC
cdr3_aa: CSADIPGQGILFGPTSWGYTF

j_call: TRBJ2-2
d_call: TRBD2
clone_size: few
v_call: TRBV29-1
cdr3_length: 14
cdr3_nt: TGCAGCGTGGCTGGCGGGAGGGTCGCCGGGGAGCTGTTTTTT
cdr3_aa: CSVAGGRVAGELFF

j_call: TRBJ2-7
d_call: TRBD2
clone_size: .
v_call: TRBV20-1
cdr3_length: 16
cdr3_nt: TGCAGTGCTATGGGACTAGCGGGGGGTGTGCCCTACGAGCAGTACTTC
cdr3_aa: CSAMGLAGGVPYEQYF

j_call: TRBJ2-7
d_call: .
clone_size: .
v_call: TRBV12-3/TRBV12-4
cdr3_length: 13
cdr3_nt: TGTGCCAGCAGTCCCATTGGTTACTACGAGCAGTACTTC
cdr3_aa: CASSPIGYYEQYF